A selection of T cell receptor beta chains follows, all from one sample in a study of T-cell memory formation after mild COVID-19. Via MiXCR, TCRdb re-called the 5' RACE reads, giving one row per CDR3 protein. The sample yields about 350,000 distinct CDR3 sequences, under 25% seen once. The sequencing input was PBMCs or a T cell subset sorted from them (not recorded which). These receptors were taken from a man aged 18 to 35 who had mild COVID-19 (a few samples of this study predate the infection). Cell type and time point are not known. CDR3s include the opening cysteine and the closing phenylalanine or tryptophan. The D gene is left open where the match is weak. Size tells how often a clone was seen (once, few, many) or the class of an expanded clone, and some rows leave it out.

v_call	d_call	clone_size	j_call	cdr3_nt	cdr3_aa
TRBV5-1	.	few	TRBJ2-2	TGCGCCAGCAGCTCGGATAGTGAGGGGGAGCTGTTTTTT	CASSSDSEGELFF
TRBV12-3/TRBV12-4	TRBD2	once	TRBJ2-3	TGTGCCAGCGGGGGGTGGGTAGCGGGGGGTCATAGCACAGATACGCAGTATTTT	CASGGWVAGGHSTDTQYF
TRBV7-2	.	few	TRBJ2-3	TGTGCCAGCAGCTTATCCCTTGGGGGCACAGATACGCAGTATTTT	CASSLSLGGTDTQYF
TRBV20-1	TRBD1	few	TRBJ1-5	TGCAGTGCCAGTCCGGGACAGGGGACTCAGCCCCAGCATTTT	CSASPGQGTQPQHF
TRBV5-1	TRBD1	.	TRBJ2-7	TGCGCCAGCAGCCAGTCCGACAGGGGGCTCTACGAGCAGTACTTC	CASSQSDRGLYEQYF
TRBV28	.	.	TRBJ1-5	TGTGCCAGCATAGGGGGACGGCGGCCCCAGCATTTT	CASIGGRRPQHF
TRBV20-1	.	.	TRBJ1-3	TGCAGTGCCGCCAGGGGTTCCGGAAACACCATATATTTT	CSAARGSGNTIYF
TRBV10-3	.	many	TRBJ1-1	TGTGCCATCCTGGAGGGGGGACTGAACACTGAAGCTTTCTTT	CAILEGGLNTEAFF
TRBV20-1	TRBD2	.	TRBJ2-1	TGCAGTGCTAGGTGGAGCGGGGGGGTGAATGAGCAGTTCTTC	CSARWSGGVNEQFF
TRBV7-2	TRBD2	.	TRBJ2-5	TGTGCCAGCAGCTTTAGTAGCGGGGGGCCCCAAGAGACCCAGTACTTC	CASSFSSGGPQETQYF
TRBV21-1	.	few	TRBJ1-6	TGTGCCAGCAGCAAAGACAGGGGCGCTTCACCCCTCCACTTT	CASSKDRGASPLHF
TRBV12-3/TRBV12-4	.	.	TRBJ1-2	TGTGCCAGCAGTTTGTCGGGCAGGGTGGGCGACAGCTACACCTTC	CASSLSGRVGDSYTF